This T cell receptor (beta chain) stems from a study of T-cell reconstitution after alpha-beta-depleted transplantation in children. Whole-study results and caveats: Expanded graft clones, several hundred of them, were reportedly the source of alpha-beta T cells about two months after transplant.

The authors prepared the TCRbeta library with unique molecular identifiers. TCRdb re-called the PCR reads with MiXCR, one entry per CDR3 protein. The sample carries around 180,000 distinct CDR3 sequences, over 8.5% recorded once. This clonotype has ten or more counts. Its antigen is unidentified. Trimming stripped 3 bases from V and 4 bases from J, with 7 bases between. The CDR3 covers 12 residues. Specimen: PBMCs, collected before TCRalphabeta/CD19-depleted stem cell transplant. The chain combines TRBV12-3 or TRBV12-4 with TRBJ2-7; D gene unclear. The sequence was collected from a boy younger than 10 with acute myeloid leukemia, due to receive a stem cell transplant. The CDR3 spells CASSFAGYEQYV. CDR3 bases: TGTGCCAGCAGTTTCGCCGGGTACGAGCAGTACGTC.